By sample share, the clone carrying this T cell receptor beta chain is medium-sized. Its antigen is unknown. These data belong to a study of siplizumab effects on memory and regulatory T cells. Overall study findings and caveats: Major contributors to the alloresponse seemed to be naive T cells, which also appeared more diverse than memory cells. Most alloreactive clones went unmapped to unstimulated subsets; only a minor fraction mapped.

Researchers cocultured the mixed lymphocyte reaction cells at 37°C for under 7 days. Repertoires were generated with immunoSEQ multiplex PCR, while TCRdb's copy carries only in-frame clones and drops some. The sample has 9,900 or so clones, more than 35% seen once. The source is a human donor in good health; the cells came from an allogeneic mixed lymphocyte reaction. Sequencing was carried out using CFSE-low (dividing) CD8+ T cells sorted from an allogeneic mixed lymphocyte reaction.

The CDR3 region is CASSSTSGVSYEQYF. The CDR3 DNA is TGTGCCAGCAGCTCGACTAGCGGGGTTTCCTACGAGCAGTACTTC. The V gene is TRBV7-8, the J gene TRBJ2-7, with 11 positions matching TRBD2. V lost 4 bases, J lost 1 base, and 3 bases stayed unmatched. Germline V gives CDR1 SGHVS, CDR2 FQNEAQ. CDR3 length equals 15 residues.